The TCR beta chain under discussion was sequenced for a study of blood T cell repertoires in COVID-19. Study-wide background: Sample material is recorded as cDNA or gDNA derived from T cells, B-cell-depleted T cells, or PBMCs.

TCRdb's copy holds only in-frame clones and misses some; the assay was immunoSEQ multiplex PCR. The sample has about 200,000 clones, around 84% seen once. V shed 1 base and J 0 bases; nucleotides not matched to a gene: 3. Germline V gene sequence: CDR1 SGHTA, CDR2 FQGNSA. This CDR3 region has 15 residues. Source material: peripheral blood. The receptor comes from a woman of 80 years or more with acute or convalescent COVID-19. The rearrangement links TRBV7-2 to TRBJ2-7, with 7 bases fitting TRBD2. CDR3 sequence (DNA): TGTGCCAGCAGCTTAGATCGCGGGAGCTCCTACGAGCAGTACTTC. This sequence encodes CASSLDRGSSYEQYF.